In its sample, the clone carrying this T cell receptor (beta chain) was seen many times. MiXCR was run by TCRdb on the 5' RACE reads, yielding one entry per CDR3 protein. The sample records about 260,000 distinct CDR3 sequences, over 3% being singletons. This record belongs to a study of T cells after yellow fever vaccination. The CDR3 loop spans 13 amino acids. Trimming left V 3 bases short and J 1 base short, with 6 bases between. From germline, CDR1 is MGHRA and CDR2 YSYEKL. The receptor was derived from a young man who received the YFV17D yellow fever vaccine. The genes are TRBV4-1 and TRBJ1-1; TRBD1 might be the D (6 bases). Sequencing used PBMCs, obtained 15 days after the yellow fever booster vaccination. The CDR3 bases are TGCGCCAGCAGCCAGACAGGGAACACTGAAGCTTTCTTT. Translated: CASSQTGNTEAFF.